This TCR beta chain was captured in a study of T cells in Graves' hyperthyroidism and ophthalmopathy. As for the study in general: Peripheral blood was taken when the disease was first diagnosed, before any treatment began.

Study-wide findings and caveats: Clonotypes that were expanded in thyroid above 0.001 mostly appeared in blood too.

Regions amplified from RNA transcripts were the TCR beta CDR3 regions. First-round RT-PCR targeting the TCR CDR3 was performed with the HTBI primer set. TCRdb processed the multiplex PCR reads anew with MiXCR; each CDR3 protein has one entry. The sample carries some 370,000 distinct CDR3 sequences, roughly an eighth recorded once. Under 3 months was the duration of disease in ophthalmopathy patients, who also had a Clinical Activity Score of at least 3 and a NOSPECS grade of at least 4. Clinical symptoms, serum thyroxine and TRAb, thyroid ultrasound and orbital computed tomography were used for the diagnoses. This clonotype has more than one count but fewer than ten. What it binds is unknown. This clonotype originated in a man aged 50-60 years with Graves' ophthalmopathy. Specimen: blood.

Written as DNA, the CDR3 is TGCAGTGCTAGAGATGGGGGGTTTTTGGGGACAGATACGCAGTATTTT. It is translated as CSARDGGFLGTDTQYF. The rearrangement joins TRBV20-1 to TRBJ2-3; weak D call: TRBD2 (6 bases). V gave up 0 bases and J gave up 3 bases, with 16 bases separating them. Germline V lookup: CDR1 DFQATT, CDR2 SNEGSKA (reference sequence). The CDR3 spans 16 residues.